The entry that follows covers one TCR beta chain sequence. What it binds is unknown. The data were obtained in a study of shared clonotypes between healthy human individuals. The CDR3 spans 13 residues. CDR1 and CDR2 (germline): MNHEY, SMNVEV (reference sequence). Germline trimming cut 5 bases from V and 5 bases from J; bases unmatched to any gene: 4. Study observations and caveats: Researchers sampled blood only, noting tissue repertoires likely differ.

Clones were sequenced by immunoSEQ multiplex PCR, and TCRdb holds only the in-frame ones, with some missing. Of 2 million to 2.5 million clones listed, approximately 95% are singletons. This receptor was obtained from a man aged 18 to 30 in good health. The rearrangement uses TRBV27 and TRBJ2-7, with TRBD2 matching over 9 bases. Sequenced sample: naive CD4+ T cells sorted from blood. Regarding subset: CD45RA+ positively selected. Here the CDR3 reads CASSRTSVHEQYF. The CDR3, as DNA: TGTGCCAGCAGTCGGACTAGCGTCCACGAGCAGTACTTC.